Below are 25 T cell receptor beta chains sequenced from a single sample in a study of radiotherapy plus CTLA-4 blockade in lung cancer. Sequencing was performed with immunoSEQ multiplex PCR; in TCRdb, only in-frame clones are kept and a portion is missing. This table has tens of thousands of clones, 70% to 90% appearing once. The sample here was peripheral blood, taken from a patient treated with radiotherapy plus ipilimumab. These receptors were obtained from a human donor with non-small cell lung cancer whose response to radiotherapy plus ipilimumab could not be evaluated.

The chain carries TRBV12-5 and TRBJ1-1, with D unclear. V lost 5 bases, J lost 5 bases, and 12 bases lay in between. This CDR3 is 13 amino acids long. The germline CDR1 and CDR2 sequences are LGHNT and FRNRAP. In nucleotides, the CDR3 is TGTGCTAGTGGTCTTGAGGGAGCGACTGAAGCTTTCTTT. This encodes CASGLEGATEAFF.

Comment on this clone: Other nucleotide sequences from this sample produce the same CDR3. The chain combines TRBV7-6 with TRBJ2-1, with 10 bases aligning to TRBD2. After removal of 0 bases from V and 1 base from J, the junction contained 12 bases not matched to a gene. Germline V gene sequence: CDR1 SGHVS, CDR2 FNYEAQ. This CDR3 has 20 amino acids. The CDR3 DNA follows: TGTGCCAGCAGCTTAGCGGTGTCTAGCGGGGGTCACGGTTCCTACAATGAGCAGTTCTTC. Protein product: CASSLAVSSGGHGSYNEQFF.

The J gene is TRBJ2-1, the V gene TRBV15; possibly TRBD2 for D (7 bases). This CDR3 has 15 amino acids. Between the trimmed V and J ends, which lost 0 bases and 7 bases, there was a span of 13 bases. Germline lookup yields CDR1 LNHNV and CDR2 YYDKDF (reference sequence). CDR3 sequence (DNA): TGTGCCACCAGCAGAGACTGGGGGGGCCTAAATGAGCAGTTCTTC. It yields the protein CATSRDWGGLNEQFF.

V is TRBV4-3 and J is TRBJ1-5, with 9 bases identical to TRBD1. This CDR3 region has 18 residues. V dropped 0 bases and J dropped 3; count of bases not matched to a gene: 9. In germline, CDR1 is LGHNA, CDR2 YSLEER. CDR3 in DNA: TGCGCCAGCAGCCAAGATTGGCCGAACAGGGGGCTCAATCAGCCCCAGCATTTT. Its translation is CASSQDWPNRGLNQPQHF.

CDR3 DNA: TGTGCCAGCAGTATTTTTGGGTTGCGGGGGATGAACACTGAAGCTTTCTTT. The encoded protein is CASSIFGLRGMNTEAFF. The chain combines TRBV5-4 with TRBJ1-1; D might be TRBD1 (5 bases). V was trimmed by 5 bases and J by 0 bases, leaving 20 bases between them. CDR1 and CDR2 (germline): SGHNT, YYREEE (reference sequence). The CDR3 is 17 amino acids.

J is TRBJ2-3 and V is TRBV6-5; D is possibly TRBD2 (6 bases). V was trimmed by 2 bases and J by 1 base, leaving 10 bases between them. There are 15 residues in the CDR3. CDR1 is MNHEY, CDR2 SVGAGI, per germline. CDR3 residues: CASSYRWGGTDTQYF. CDR3 nucleotide sequence: TGTGCCAGCAGTTACCGCTGGGGGGGCACAGATACGCAGTATTTT.

V usage is TRBV14 and J usage is TRBJ2-1; maybe TRBD2 (6 bases). The CDR3 sequence is 16 residues long. Germline values: CDR1 SGHDN, CDR2 FVKESK. Trimming took off 4 bases at V and 2 bases at J, with 15 bases between the two ends. The CDR3 region has the DNA TGTGCCAGCAGCCCGTCTGGGGGGTGGGCCTACAATGAGCAGTTCTTC. Translated: CASSPSGGWAYNEQFF.

The gene calls are TRBV6-1 and TRBJ1-6; the match to TRBD1 covers 7 bases. V was pared by 7 bases and J by 9 bases, with 9 bases of the junction left unmatched. Germline CDR1 is MNHNS and CDR2 is SASEGT. CDR3 length: 14 residues. CDR3 protein: CASTYDRAGSPLHF. The CDR3 coding sequence is TGTGCCAGCACCTACGACAGGGCAGGTTCACCCCTCCACTTT.

Only a few counts were recorded for this clone. The chain is built from TRBV18 and TRBJ2-7, with 9 bases fitting TRBD1. The V gene's germline CDR1 is KGHSH and CDR2 LQKENI. CDR3 length: 15 residues. V was pared by 1 base and J by 3 bases, with 4 bases of the junction left unmatched. The CDR3 nucleotides are TGTGCCAGCTCACCACTGACAGGGGGATACTACGAGCAGTACTTC. Translated: CASSPLTGGYYEQYF.

The V call is TRBV7-9, the J call TRBJ2-5; TRBD2 aligns across 12 bases. Germline CDR1 SEHNR, CDR2 FQNEAQ (reference sequence). V lost 4 bases, J lost 10 bases, and 7 bases stayed unmatched. CDR3 length: 14 residues. The DNA of the CDR3 is TGTGCCAGCAGCTCCCGGGGGGGACTAGCGGGCCAGTACTTC. It codes for CASSSRGGLAGQYF. The full variable domain, completed using reference TRBV7-9 and TRBJ2-5, is DTGVSQNPRHKITKRGQNVTFRCDPISEHNRLYWYRQTLGQGPEFLTYFQNEAQLEKSRLLSDRFSAERPKGSFSTLEIQRTEQGDSAMYLCASSSRGGLAGQYFGPGTRLLVL.

The chain joins TRBV11-2 to TRBJ1-6; no firm D call. The germline V gene encodes CDR1 SGHAT and CDR2 FQNNGV. Trimming cost V 4 bases and J 13 bases, with 11 bases left between them. The CDR3 covers 12 residues. CDR3 coding DNA: TGTGCCAGCAGCTCGAACACCTCTCCCCTCCACTTT. Its protein product is CASSSNTSPLHF.

The count of this clone is one. The chain couples TRBV6-1 to TRBJ2-1; the match to TRBD2 covers 11 bases. The germline V gene has CDR1 MNHNS and CDR2 SASEGT. V lost 4 bases and J lost 3; bases outside the gene matches: 5. The CDR3 contains 16 residues. This chain's CDR3 is CASSGTGLAVYNEQFF. In DNA, the CDR3 is TGTGCCAGCAGTGGAACGGGACTAGCGGTCTACAATGAGCAGTTCTTC.

The V call is TRBV7-9, the J call TRBJ1-2; TRBD1 aligns across 7 bases. J gave up 5 bases and V 5 bases, and 2 bases lay outside the gene matches. The CDR3 sequence is 12 residues long. CDR1 is SEHNR and CDR2 is FQNEAQ in the germline V gene (reference sequence). The CDR3 DNA reads as TGTGCCAGCAGCAAGGGGGCGTATGGCTACACCTTC. Its translation is CASSKGAYGYTF.

The chain recombines TRBV9 with TRBJ2-3; 7 nucleotides agree with TRBD1. The V segment lost 0 bases and the J segment 2 bases; nucleotides outside the gene matches: 3. The CDR3 consists of 15 residues. Germline V gene data show CDR1 as SGDLS and CDR2 as YYNGEE. CDR3 sequence: CASSVVGGNTDTQYF. In DNA, the CDR3 is TGTGCCAGCAGCGTAGTAGGGGGCAACACAGATACGCAGTATTTT.

As DNA, the CDR3 is TGTGCCAGCAGCTTAGAGGGGCTAGATGGCTACACCTTC. This sequence encodes CASSLEGLDGYTF. The chain links TRBV7-9 to TRBJ1-2, with D maybe TRBD1 (5 bases). Germline CDR1 reads SEHNR; CDR2 reads FQNEAQ (reference sequence). The V and J ends lost 1 base and 6 bases respectively, with 9 bases between them. The CDR3 is 13 residues long.

The CDR3 loop reads CASSYPSGERGDTQYF. In DNA form, the CDR3 reads TGTGCCAGCAGTTACCCTAGCGGGGAACGAGGAGATACGCAGTATTTT. This sequence joins TRBV6-6 and TRBJ2-3; 9 positions agree with TRBD2. The J segment lost 5 bases and the V segment lost 2 bases, leaving 8 bases of the junction unmatched. Germline V gives CDR1 MNHNY, CDR2 SVGAGI (reference sequence). This CDR3 has 16 residues.

The V and J genes are TRBV19 and TRBJ2-5; TRBD2 aligns across 11 bases. The end of the DNA fits TRBJ2-7 better, so the J call may be wrong. CDR1 LNHDA and CDR2 SQIVND come from the germline V gene (reference sequence). The CDR3 extends over 14 amino acids. Here the CDR3 reads CATQTSGASYEQYF. In nucleotides, the CDR3 is TGTGCCACCCAGACTAGCGGGGCCTCCTACGAGCAGTACTTC.

This clone was seen a single time. Mismatch with germline at one junction end may stem from a read error. The chain recombines TRBV5-1 with TRBJ2-7; 10 nucleotides align to TRBD2. This CDR3 comprises 16 residues. Germline loops: CDR1 SGHRS, CDR2 YFSETQ. The CDR3 region has the DNA TGCGCCAGCAGGTTGGGGGTAGCGGGGGGCTCCTACGAGCAGTACTTC. Encoded protein: CASRLGVAGGSYEQYF.

V gene TRBV28 combines with J gene TRBJ2-5, with D possibly TRBD2 on 5 matching bases. The V gene's germline CDR1 is MDHEN and CDR2 SYDVKM. The CDR3 contains 18 residues. The V end was cut by 6 bases, the J end by 2 bases, with 25 bases between. CDR3 region: CASRAPLSRLLPQETQYF. In DNA form, the CDR3 reads TGTGCCAGCAGAGCCCCCCTCTCAAGACTACTTCCTCAAGAGACCCAGTACTTC.

This chain links TRBV12-2 with TRBJ2-1; the table names TRBD1, a call not compared with the DNA. TRBV12-2 is a documented pseudogene. This CDR3 is 16 amino acids long. The DNA for the CDR3 is TGTGCAAGTCTCGGCGTGACAGGGAAGGGAACGAATGAGCAGTTCTTC. Translated, it gives CASLGVTGKGTNEQFF.

The chain couples TRBV7-8 to TRBJ2-3; D is ambiguous. Germline V gene lookup returns CDR1 SGHVS and CDR2 FQNEAQ. Trimming pared 3 bases from V and 2 bases from J, leaving 15 bases between. This CDR3 spans 16 amino acids. The CDR3 loop reads CASSFHPGDTTDTQYF. CDR3 DNA: TGTGCCAGCAGCTTCCATCCAGGCGACACCACAGATACGCAGTATTTT.

The V and J genes are TRBV7-2 and TRBJ1-1; 7 nucleotides line up with TRBD1. The germline V gene encodes CDR1 SGHTA and CDR2 FQGNSA. The CDR3 length is 13 residues. After removal of 3 bases from V and 5 bases from J, the junction contained 3 bases not matched to a gene. The CDR3 here is CASSFTGVTEAFF. As DNA, the CDR3 is TGTGCCAGCAGCTTTACAGGGGTAACTGAAGCTTTCTTT.

The V and J genes are TRBV30 and TRBJ1-1, with D perhaps matching TRBD1 (6 bases). CDR1 and CDR2 (germline): GTSNPN, SVGIG (reference sequence). The CDR3 consists of 15 residues. The V end lost 3 bases, the J end lost 6 bases, and 20 bases lay between the germline ends. The CDR3 nucleotides are TGTGCCTGGAGGGTTGTAAACAGGGAATGGTCTGAAGCTTTCTTT. This sequence encodes CAWRVVNREWSEAFF.

The rearrangement joins TRBV5-4 to TRBJ2-7, with a weak D call TRBD2 (5 bases). Trimming cost V 1 base and J 5 bases, with 10 bases left between them. The length of the CDR3 is 13 residues. Germline V gives CDR1 SGHNT, CDR2 YYREEE (reference sequence). The CDR3: CASSLKGDHEQYF. The CDR3 DNA sequence: TGTGCCAGCAGCTTGAAGGGAGACCACGAGCAGTACTTC.

The gene calls are TRBV30 and TRBJ2-1; possibly TRBD2 for D (6 bases). The length of the CDR3 is 14 residues. Germline V gene lookup returns CDR1 GTSNPN and CDR2 SVGIG (reference sequence). Trimming shortened V by 0 bases and J by 5 bases, and 11 bases separated the two germline ends. Here the CDR3 DNA reads TGTGCCTGGAGTGTAGGAGCGGGCGACAATGAGCAGTTCTTC. This encodes CAWSVGAGDNEQFF.